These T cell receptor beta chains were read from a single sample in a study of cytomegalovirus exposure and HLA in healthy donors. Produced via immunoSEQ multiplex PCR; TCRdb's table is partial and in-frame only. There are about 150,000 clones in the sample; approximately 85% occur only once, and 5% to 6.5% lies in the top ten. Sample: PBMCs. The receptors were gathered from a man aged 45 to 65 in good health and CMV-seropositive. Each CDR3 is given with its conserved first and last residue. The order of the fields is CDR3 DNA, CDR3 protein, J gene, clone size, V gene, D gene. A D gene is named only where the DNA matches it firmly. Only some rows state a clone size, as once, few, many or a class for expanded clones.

CDR3 DNA: TGCAGCGTTATCCAACAGGGTGGAACGGACTACGAGCAGTACTTC
CDR3 protein: CSVIQQGGTDYEQYF
J gene: TRBJ2-7
clone size: .
V gene: TRBV29-1
D gene: .

CDR3 DNA: TGCGCCAGCAGCGGGCAGTCCCAAGAGACCCAGTACTTC
CDR3 protein: CASSGQSQETQYF
J gene: TRBJ2-5
clone size: .
V gene: TRBV5-1
D gene: .

CDR3 DNA: TGTGCCAGCAGCTTGGGCCCCCTGACTAGGGTAGCCAAAAACATTCAGTACTTC
CDR3 protein: CASSLGPLTRVAKNIQYF
J gene: TRBJ2-4
clone size: .
V gene: TRBV7-6
D gene: .

CDR3 DNA: TGTGCCAGCAGTTCTCGGGTTATCTATGGCTACACCTTC
CDR3 protein: CASSSRVIYGYTF
J gene: TRBJ1-2
clone size: .
V gene: TRBV28
D gene: .

CDR3 DNA: TGCGCCAGCAGCACACCCCCCAAAGAGACCCAGTACTTC
CDR3 protein: CASSTPPKETQYF
J gene: TRBJ2-5
clone size: .
V gene: TRBV5-1
D gene: .

CDR3 DNA: TGCGCCAGCAGCACCGGACAGGGTGGCAGCCAGCCCCAGCATTTT
CDR3 protein: CASSTGQGGSQPQHF
J gene: TRBJ1-5
clone size: .
V gene: TRBV5-1
D gene: TRBD1

CDR3 DNA: TGTGCCAGCAGTTTCGCGACAGGGGGGGTAGATACGCAGTATTTT
CDR3 protein: CASSFATGGVDTQYF
J gene: TRBJ2-3
clone size: .
V gene: TRBV28
D gene: TRBD1

CDR3 DNA: TGTGCCAGCAGTTCGCTAGCGGGATCCTACGAGCAGTACTTC
CDR3 protein: CASSSLAGSYEQYF
J gene: TRBJ2-7
clone size: .
V gene: TRBV27
D gene: TRBD2

CDR3 DNA: TGTGCCAGCAGTGAAATCTCGGGAGAGGGGGCGGAGGAGCTGTTTTTT
CDR3 protein: CASSEISGEGAEELFF
J gene: TRBJ2-2
clone size: few
V gene: TRBV6-4
D gene: .

CDR3 DNA: TGTGCCAGCAGCAGGGGGCGAGGTTCTGGAAACACCATATATTTT
CDR3 protein: CASSRGRGSGNTIYF
J gene: TRBJ1-3
clone size: .
V gene: TRBV9
D gene: TRBD1

CDR3 DNA: TGTGCCAGCAAGGTAGCGGGAGATTCCGGGGAGCTGTTTTTT
CDR3 protein: CASKVAGDSGELFF
J gene: TRBJ2-2
clone size: .
V gene: TRBV6-5
D gene: TRBD2

CDR3 DNA: TGTGCCAGCAGCATTAGCGGGGCGAACACCGGGGAGCTGTTTTTT
CDR3 protein: CASSISGANTGELFF
J gene: TRBJ2-2
clone size: .
V gene: TRBV11-2
D gene: TRBD2

CDR3 DNA: TGTGCCAGCAGTGAAAGAAGGGGGACTAGCGTTCTGAGCTCCTACAATGAGCAGTTCTTC
CDR3 protein: CASSERRGTSVLSSYNEQFF
J gene: TRBJ2-1
clone size: .
V gene: TRBV6-1
D gene: TRBD2

CDR3 DNA: TGCAGCGTTGCCCGGGGACAGGACACTGAAGCTTTCTTT
CDR3 protein: CSVARGQDTEAFF
J gene: TRBJ1-1
clone size: few
V gene: TRBV29-1
D gene: TRBD1

CDR3 DNA: TGCAGTGCTAGACTTTTAGAGACCCAGTACTTC
CDR3 protein: CSARLLETQYF
J gene: TRBJ2-5
clone size: .
V gene: TRBV20-1
D gene: .

CDR3 DNA: TGTGCCACCTACGACAGAGGTCAGTCCTACGAGCAGTACTTC
CDR3 protein: CATYDRGQSYEQYF
J gene: TRBJ2-7
clone size: .
V gene: TRBV5-6
D gene: .

CDR3 DNA: TGTGCCAGCAAGACCCTCGCGACAGGAATAGGAAACACCATATATTTT
CDR3 protein: CASKTLATGIGNTIYF
J gene: TRBJ1-3
clone size: .
V gene: TRBV13
D gene: .

CDR3 DNA: TGTGCCAGCAGCCTCAGGGCCTACGAGCAGTACTTC
CDR3 protein: CASSLRAYEQYF
J gene: TRBJ2-7
clone size: .
V gene: TRBV2
D gene: .

CDR3 DNA: TGTGCCAGCAGTGATCTGAGGGCGCCTAATTCACCCCTCCACTTT
CDR3 protein: CASSDLRAPNSPLHF
J gene: TRBJ1-6
clone size: once
V gene: TRBV2
D gene: .

CDR3 DNA: TGTGCCAGCTCGCGCCGGGACAGGGTCGAGCAGTACTTC
CDR3 protein: CASSRRDRVEQYF
J gene: TRBJ2-7
clone size: .
V gene: TRBV18
D gene: TRBD1

CDR3 DNA: TGTGCCAGCAGTTTTGGGACTGGGGAGACCCAGTACTTC
CDR3 protein: CASSFGTGETQYF
J gene: TRBJ2-5
clone size: .
V gene: TRBV28
D gene: .

CDR3 DNA: TGCGCCAGCAGCGTAACGCGCAGGGGCAGGGAGCTGTTTTTT
CDR3 protein: CASSVTRRGRELFF
J gene: TRBJ2-2
clone size: .
V gene: TRBV10-2
D gene: .

CDR3 DNA: TGTGCCAGCAGCTTAGCGGCTAGAAGCGATGAGCAGTTCTTC
CDR3 protein: CASSLAARSDEQFF
J gene: TRBJ2-1
clone size: few
V gene: TRBV7-9
D gene: .

CDR3 DNA: TGTGCTAGCAGCCAAGGACTAGCGGTCCAAGAGACCCAGTACTTC
CDR3 protein: CASSQGLAVQETQYF
J gene: TRBJ2-5
clone size: .
V gene: TRBV7-7
D gene: TRBD2

CDR3 DNA: TGTGCCAGCAGTTACGCCCAGGGACAGGGGGCGATCGAGCAGTACTTC
CDR3 protein: CASSYAQGQGAIEQYF
J gene: TRBJ2-7
clone size: .
V gene: TRBV6-6
D gene: TRBD1

CDR3 DNA: TGCGCCAGCAGCTTGGTGGGCGGCGGGAGGGCCCAACCAGATACGCAGTATTTT
CDR3 protein: CASSLVGGGRAQPDTQYF
J gene: TRBJ2-3
clone size: .
V gene: TRBV5-1
D gene: TRBD2

CDR3 DNA: TGTGCCAGCAGCTTAGCGGGGCTAGCGGAAGAGACCCAGTACTTC
CDR3 protein: CASSLAGLAEETQYF
J gene: TRBJ2-5
clone size: .
V gene: TRBV7-2
D gene: TRBD2

CDR3 DNA: TGTGCCAGCAGCTTAGAATATCTTTGGTCAAGCGGATATAATTCACCCCTCCACTTT
CDR3 protein: CASSLEYLWSSGYNSPLHF
J gene: TRBJ1-6
clone size: .
V gene: TRBV11-2
D gene: .

CDR3 DNA: TGCAGTGCTATACAGGACCGGCAGTACTTC
CDR3 protein: CSAIQDRQYF
J gene: TRBJ2-7
clone size: .
V gene: TRBV20-1
D gene: .

CDR3 DNA: TGTGCCAGCAGCCAAGATCGGGGACTAGCGGGAAATGCCAATGTGGAGCAGTTCTTC
CDR3 protein: CASSQDRGLAGNANVEQFF
J gene: TRBJ2-1
clone size: .
V gene: TRBV4-2
D gene: TRBD2

CDR3 DNA: TGTGCCAGCAGTCCGGACAGGGTAAGGAACACTGAAGCTTTCTTT
CDR3 protein: CASSPDRVRNTEAFF
J gene: TRBJ1-1
clone size: .
V gene: TRBV6-1
D gene: TRBD1

CDR3 DNA: TGTGCCAGCAGCTTTAGTACTTACGAGCAGTACTTC
CDR3 protein: CASSFSTYEQYF
J gene: TRBJ2-7
clone size: .
V gene: TRBV7-8
D gene: .

CDR3 DNA: TGTGCCAGCAGTCGACAGAGATATCATGGCTACACCTTC
CDR3 protein: CASSRQRYHGYTF
J gene: TRBJ1-2
clone size: .
V gene: TRBV27
D gene: .

CDR3 DNA: TGTGCCAGCAGACGAGGGACTAGGCACGAGCAGTACTTC
CDR3 protein: CASRRGTRHEQYF
J gene: TRBJ2-7
clone size: .
V gene: TRBV28
D gene: TRBD2

CDR3 DNA: TGTGCCAGCAGTTTAAACCCGACAGGGGGCATGGGCTACACCTTC
CDR3 protein: CASSLNPTGGMGYTF
J gene: TRBJ1-2
clone size: .
V gene: TRBV27
D gene: TRBD1

CDR3 DNA: TGTGCCAGCAGCCTTGGAGGGCCTGGGGCCAACGTCCTGACTTTC
CDR3 protein: CASSLGGPGANVLTF
J gene: TRBJ2-6
clone size: .
V gene: TRBV14
D gene: .

CDR3 DNA: TGTGCCTGGAGCTATCTAGCGGGAGGGAGAGAGACCCGGTACTTC
CDR3 protein: CAWSYLAGGRETRYF
J gene: TRBJ2-5
clone size: .
V gene: TRBV30
D gene: TRBD2

CDR3 DNA: TGTGCCAGCAGTAACCAGCGGGTGGGTCCCTACAATGAGCAGTTCTTC
CDR3 protein: CASSNQRVGPYNEQFF
J gene: TRBJ2-1
clone size: .
V gene: TRBV28
D gene: .

CDR3 DNA: TGTGCCAGCAGTGACAGGGGTGCCGGGGAGCTGTTTTTT
CDR3 protein: CASSDRGAGELFF
J gene: TRBJ2-2
clone size: .
V gene: TRBV6-1
D gene: .

CDR3 DNA: TGTGCCAGCAGGAGGGGGGGGCTCTCCTACGAGCAGTACTTC
CDR3 protein: CASRRGGLSYEQYF
J gene: TRBJ2-7
clone size: .
V gene: TRBV2
D gene: .

CDR3 DNA: TGTTCCAGCAGCTTATCCCAGGGAGGCTCCTCCTACGAGCAGTACTTC
CDR3 protein: CSSSLSQGGSSYEQYF
J gene: TRBJ2-7
clone size: .
V gene: TRBV7-9
D gene: .

CDR3 DNA: TGTGCCAGCAGCTTAGGGTACGGGCCGGGGTATGGCTACACCTTC
CDR3 protein: CASSLGYGPGYGYTF
J gene: TRBJ1-2
clone size: few
V gene: TRBV7-9
D gene: .

CDR3 DNA: TGTGCCAGCAGCTTAGTCTTTTTTTCCGGGGAGCTGTTTTTT
CDR3 protein: CASSLVFFSGELFF
J gene: TRBJ2-2
clone size: .
V gene: TRBV7-2
D gene: .

CDR3 DNA: TGCGCCAGCAGCTTGACAGGGGAGTATGGCTACACCTTC
CDR3 protein: CASSLTGEYGYTF
J gene: TRBJ1-2
clone size: .
V gene: TRBV5-1
D gene: TRBD1

CDR3 DNA: TGCAGCGCCCTCGCGGGACAGGGAAGAGGCTACACCTTC
CDR3 protein: CSALAGQGRGYTF
J gene: TRBJ1-2
clone size: .
V gene: TRBV29-1
D gene: TRBD1

CDR3 DNA: TGCAGCGTGATGACACAGGGGTCCTTGAACTATGGCTACACCTTC
CDR3 protein: CSVMTQGSLNYGYTF
J gene: TRBJ1-2
clone size: .
V gene: TRBV29-1
D gene: TRBD1

CDR3 DNA: TGTGCCAGCAGCGTGGGCGGGCGCACATTAAATACGCAGTATTTT
CDR3 protein: CASSVGGRTLNTQYF
J gene: TRBJ2-3
clone size: .
V gene: TRBV9
D gene: .

CDR3 DNA: TGTGCCAGCAGCACCCGGACGGGATTCGCTAATGAGCAGTTCTTC
CDR3 protein: CASSTRTGFANEQFF
J gene: TRBJ2-1
clone size: .
V gene: TRBV9
D gene: .

CDR3 DNA: TGCGCCAGCAGCTTGTCCGCAACTAATGAAAAACTGTTTTTT
CDR3 protein: CASSLSATNEKLFF
J gene: TRBJ1-4
clone size: .
V gene: TRBV5-1
D gene: .

CDR3 DNA: TGTGCCAGCAGCTTGGAGGCGGCTAGCACAGATACGCAGTATTTT
CDR3 protein: CASSLEAASTDTQYF
J gene: TRBJ2-3
clone size: once
V gene: TRBV5-8
D gene: .

CDR3 DNA: TGTGCCAGCAGTTTACTCCCCGGACAGGGTCCCCTGAACACTGAAGCTTTCTTT
CDR3 protein: CASSLLPGQGPLNTEAFF
J gene: TRBJ1-1
clone size: .
V gene: TRBV28
D gene: TRBD1

CDR3 DNA: TGTGCCAGCAGCCAAGGGACTAGCGATTCCGGGGAGCTGTTTTTT
CDR3 protein: CASSQGTSDSGELFF
J gene: TRBJ2-2
clone size: few
V gene: TRBV4-2
D gene: TRBD2

CDR3 DNA: TGTGCCAGCAGTGAAGTCCTGCCGTCTAAACGGGAGACCCAGTACTTC
CDR3 protein: CASSEVLPSKRETQYF
J gene: TRBJ2-5
clone size: .
V gene: TRBV6-1
D gene: .

CDR3 DNA: TGTGCCACCTCCACCCTAAGGGACACCTCCTACGAGCAGTACTTC
CDR3 protein: CATSTLRDTSYEQYF
J gene: TRBJ2-7
clone size: .
V gene: TRBV19
D gene: .